The 13 T cell receptor beta chains below all came from one sample that was sequenced in a study of CD8 T cells in Susac syndrome. With random hexamers, reverse transcription was performed on roughly 0.45 to 1 ug of RNA. TCRdb processed the immunoSEQ multiplex PCR reads anew with MiXCR; each CDR3 protein has one entry. The sample records some 120,000 distinct CDR3 sequences, around 94% being singletons. Sequenced sample: CD4+ T cells from PBMCs. The receptors were sampled from a human donor in good health.

In DNA form, the CDR3 reads TGCGCCAGCAGCTTGCAGACGGAGGAAAAACTGTTTTTT. Translation: CASSLQTEEKLFF. V gene TRBV5-1 combines with J gene TRBJ1-4; D not certain. The CDR3 runs 13 residues. V was clipped by 1 base and J by 8 bases, with 9 bases between them. CDR1 SGHRS and CDR2 YFSETQ come from the germline V gene. Full variable domain (missing parts from reference TRBV5-1 and TRBJ1-4): KAGVTQTPRYLIKTRGQQVTLSCSPISGHRSVSWYQQTPGQGLQFLFEYFSETQRNKGNFPGRFSGRQFSNSRSEMNVSTLELGDSALYLCASSLQTEEKLFFGSGTQLSVL.

This rearrangement joins TRBV9 to TRBJ2-5, with 9 bases aligning to TRBD2. CDR1 is SGDLS and CDR2 is YYNGEE in the germline V gene. The V and J ends lost 4 bases and 5 bases, in that order; junction bases with no gene match: 6. This CDR3 has 14 amino acids. The CDR3 reads CASSLAGAGETQYF. As DNA, the CDR3 is TGTGCCAGCAGCTTAGCGGGAGCGGGGGAGACCCAGTACTTC.

The V and J genes are TRBV7-9 and TRBJ2-2; D not certain. Deletions cut 5 bases from V and 4 bases from J, with 17 bases between. This CDR3 is built from 16 residues. Germline values: CDR1 SEHNR, CDR2 FQNEAQ (reference sequence). CDR3 region: CASSHTRYGPTGELFF. CDR3 DNA sequence: TGTGCCAGCAGCCATACGAGATACGGGCCCACCGGGGAGCTGTTTTTT.

The rearrangement uses TRBV2 and TRBJ2-7; 8 bases are a match to TRBD2. The CDR3 has 16 residues. CDR1 and CDR2 from the germline V gene are SNHLY and FYNNEI. V lost 5 bases, J lost 2 bases, and 11 bases stayed unmatched. This CDR3 reads CASSLPTSGTTYEQYF. The DNA of the CDR3 is TGTGCCAGCAGTCTTCCCACTAGCGGCACAACCTACGAGCAGTACTTC.

The chain has TRBV5-1 and TRBJ1-2, with 8 bases that match TRBD1. The CDR3 runs to 14 residues. V gave up 0 bases and J gave up 3 bases; unmatched junction bases: 1. From germline, CDR1 is SGHRS and CDR2 YFSETQ. CDR3 DNA sequence: TGCGCCAGCAGCTTGGGACAGGGGCACTATGGCTACACCTTC. This encodes CASSLGQGHYGYTF.

The gene calls are TRBV12-3 or TRBV12-4 and TRBJ1-2; no clear D. There are 11 residues in the CDR3. V lost 6 bases and J lost 13, with 15 bases in between. The CDR3 loop reads CASSSGTYLTF. In DNA form, the CDR3 reads TGTGCCAGCAGCTCTGGCACCTACCTCACCTTC.

J is TRBJ1-2 and V is TRBV3-1; D not certain. This CDR3 spans 13 amino acids. From germline, CDR1 is LGHDT and CDR2 YNNKEL (reference sequence). The V end was cut by 3 bases, the J end by 6 bases, with 11 bases between. The DNA of the CDR3 is TGTGCCAGCAGCCATCCGGGTTTCGATGGCTACACCTTC. It translates to CASSHPGFDGYTF. Full variable domain (missing parts from reference TRBV3-1 and TRBJ1-2): DTAVSQTPKYLVTQMGNDKSIKCEQNLGHDTMYWYKQDSKKFLKIMFSYNNKELIINETVPNRFSPKSPDKAHLNLHINSLELGDSAVYFCASSHPGFDGYTFGSGTRLTVV.

DNA of the CDR3: TGTGCCATCAGTGAGTACCAGGGGGGCTCTACCTACGAGCAGTACTTC. Protein product: CAISEYQGGSTYEQYF. The gene calls are TRBV10-3 and TRBJ2-7, with D possibly matching TRBD1 (7 bases). The CDR3 spans 16 residues. Trimming shortened V by 1 base and J by 2 bases, and 15 bases separated the two germline ends. Germline-derived CDR1 and CDR2 are ENHRY and SYGVKD.

The chain joins TRBV4-3 to TRBJ2-1, with TRBD1 identical over 8 bases. V trimming: 0 bases; J trimming: 9 bases; junction bases outside the gene matches: 7. The CDR3 sequence is 15 residues long. Per germline, CDR1 LGHNA and CDR2 YSLEER. The CDR3 sequence is CASSQDPYTGGEQFF. The DNA for the CDR3 is TGCGCCAGCAGCCAAGATCCCTACACAGGGGGTGAGCAGTTCTTC.

This chain connects TRBV3-1 to TRBJ2-3; 8 bases line up with TRBD2. The CDR3 is made up of 15 amino acids. Germline assignment: CDR1 LGHDT and CDR2 YNNKEL (reference sequence). After removal of 2 bases from V and 8 bases from J, the junction contained 9 bases not matched to a gene. The DNA for the CDR3 is TGTGCCAGCAGCCAACGCCCCCTAAGCGGGAGTACGCAGTATTTT. Protein sequence: CASSQRPLSGSTQYF.

This sequence joins TRBV6-5 and TRBJ1-5; no clear D gene. Germline-derived CDR1 and CDR2 are MNHEY and SVGAGI. This CDR3 spans 15 amino acids. V was cut by 6 bases and J by 1 base, with 13 bases left in between. As DNA, the CDR3 is TGTGCCAGCAGACGGGGAGGGATGAGCAATCAGCCCCAGCATTTT. Protein sequence: CASRRGGMSNQPQHF.

J is TRBJ2-3 and V is TRBV7-2; no clear D. The germline CDR1 and CDR2 sequences are SGHTA and FQGNSA. V was pared by 2 bases and J by 2 bases, with 17 bases between. The CDR3 contains 17 residues. The CDR3 coding sequence is TGTGCCAGCAGCTTAATGGGGTGGAGCGTAACCACAGATACGCAGTATTTT. This encodes CASSLMGWSVTTDTQYF.

V is TRBV7-2 and J is TRBJ2-5; 7 nucleotides line up with TRBD1. Germline V gene lookup returns CDR1 SGHTA and CDR2 FQGNSA. The length of the CDR3 is 14 residues. The junction had 7 bases not matched to a gene; V was cut back by 4 bases and J by 5 bases. The CDR3 nucleotides are TGTGCCAGCAGCTGGGGACAGCCTCCGGAGACCCAGTACTTC. Its translation: CASSWGQPPETQYF.